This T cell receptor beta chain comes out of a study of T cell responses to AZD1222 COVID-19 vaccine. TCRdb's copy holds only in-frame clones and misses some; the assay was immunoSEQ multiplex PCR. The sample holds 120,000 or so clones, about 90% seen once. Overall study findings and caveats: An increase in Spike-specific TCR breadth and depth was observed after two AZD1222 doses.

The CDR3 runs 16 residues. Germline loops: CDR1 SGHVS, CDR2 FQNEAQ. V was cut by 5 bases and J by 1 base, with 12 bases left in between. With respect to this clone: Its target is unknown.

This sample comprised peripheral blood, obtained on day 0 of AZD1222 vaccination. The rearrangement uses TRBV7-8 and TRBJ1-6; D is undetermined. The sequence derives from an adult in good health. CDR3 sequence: CASSTRAGSYNSPLHF. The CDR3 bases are TGTGCCAGCAGCACCCGTGCGGGTTCCTATAATTCACCCCTCCACTTT.